Listed below are T cell receptor beta chains from one sample, sequenced in a study of blood T cell repertoires in COVID-19. Only in-frame clones appear in the TCRdb table, and some are missing; sequencing was by immunoSEQ multiplex PCR. This table holds about 98,000 clones, approximately 90% found once. The sample consisted of peripheral blood. These TCRs come from a man between 70 and 80 years old with acute or convalescent COVID-19. CDR3s include the opening cysteine and the closing phenylalanine or tryptophan. The D gene is left open where the match is weak. Clone sizes are given selectively: once, few, many, or a class where the clone is expanded.

clone size: -
V gene: TRBV5-1
J gene: TRBJ1-2
D gene: TRBD1
CDR3 protein: CASSLGQGVAGYTF
CDR3 DNA: TGCGCCAGCAGCTTGGGACAGGGGGTTGCTGGCTACACCTTC

clone size: -
V gene: TRBV5-1
J gene: TRBJ1-1
D gene: TRBD1
CDR3 protein: CASSLGGQVNTEAFF
CDR3 DNA: TGCGCCAGCAGCTTGGGGGGACAGGTTAACACTGAAGCTTTCTTT

clone size: -
V gene: TRBV11-2
J gene: TRBJ1-5
D gene: -
CDR3 protein: CASSLAPKQPQHF
CDR3 DNA: TGTGCCAGCAGCTTAGCGCCTAAGCAGCCCCAGCATTTT

clone size: -
V gene: TRBV27
J gene: TRBJ1-6
D gene: -
CDR3 protein: CASSPDPPGVRGNSPLHF
CDR3 DNA: TGTGCCAGCAGTCCAGACCCCCCAGGGGTTAGAGGTAATTCACCCCTCCACTTT

clone size: few
V gene: TRBV3-1/TRBV3-2
J gene: TRBJ1-2
D gene: -
CDR3 protein: CASSGGEFHNYGYTF
CDR3 DNA: TGTGCCAGCAGCGGCGGGGAGTTCCATAACTATGGCTACACCTTC

clone size: -
V gene: TRBV6-1
J gene: TRBJ2-2
D gene: -
CDR3 protein: CASSDRFGELFF
CDR3 DNA: TGTGCCAGCAGTGACAGGTTCGGGGAGCTGTTTTTT

clone size: few
V gene: TRBV5-1
J gene: TRBJ1-1
D gene: -
CDR3 protein: CASSLATVNTEAFF
CDR3 DNA: TGCGCCAGCAGCTTAGCTACAGTGAACACTGAAGCTTTCTTT

clone size: -
V gene: TRBV7-9
J gene: TRBJ2-7
D gene: -
CDR3 protein: CASSLDRDPAYEQYF
CDR3 DNA: TGTGCCAGCAGCTTAGACAGAGACCCAGCCTACGAGCAGTACTTC

clone size: -
V gene: TRBV15
J gene: TRBJ2-3
D gene: TRBD2
CDR3 protein: CATSRDKQTGLVPDTQYF
CDR3 DNA: TGTGCCACCAGCAGAGATAAACAGACCGGACTAGTCCCAGATACGCAGTATTTT

clone size: -
V gene: TRBV3-1/TRBV3-2
J gene: TRBJ1-2
D gene: -
CDR3 protein: CASSQAGSYSYTF
CDR3 DNA: TGTGCCAGCAGCCAAGCCGGTAGCTATAGCTACACCTTC

clone size: -
V gene: TRBV7-2
J gene: TRBJ1-5
D gene: -
CDR3 protein: CASSLVWRSNQPQHF
CDR3 DNA: TGTGCCAGCAGCTTAGTTTGGAGAAGCAATCAGCCCCAGCATTTT

clone size: -
V gene: TRBV30
J gene: TRBJ1-2
D gene: -
CDR3 protein: CAYLGGAYGYTF
CDR3 DNA: TGTGCCTACCTGGGGGGGGCCTATGGCTACACCTTC

clone size: -
V gene: TRBV3-1/TRBV3-2
J gene: TRBJ2-1
D gene: TRBD2
CDR3 protein: CASSPGLANNEQFF
CDR3 DNA: TGTGCCAGCAGCCCGGGACTAGCGAACAATGAGCAGTTCTTC

clone size: once
V gene: TRBV12-3/TRBV12-4
J gene: TRBJ1-1
D gene: -
CDR3 protein: CASSSRLEAFF
CDR3 DNA: TGTGCCAGCAGTTCCCGACTTGAAGCTTTCTTT

clone size: -
V gene: TRBV6-5
J gene: TRBJ1-2
D gene: -
CDR3 protein: CASRNGTTQRGYTF
CDR3 DNA: TGTGCCAGCAGGAATGGGACAACCCAGAGGGGCTACACCTTC

clone size: -
V gene: TRBV5-4
J gene: TRBJ2-1
D gene: TRBD1
CDR3 protein: CASSLGLGQGAVEQFF
CDR3 DNA: TGTGCCAGCAGCTTGGGGTTGGGACAGGGGGCTGTTGAGCAGTTCTTC

clone size: -
V gene: TRBV6-1
J gene: TRBJ1-4
D gene: TRBD1
CDR3 protein: CASSDAGGNEKLFF
CDR3 DNA: TGTGCCAGCAGTGACGCAGGGGGCAATGAAAAACTGTTTTTT

clone size: -
V gene: TRBV7-8
J gene: TRBJ2-3
D gene: -
CDR3 protein: CASSLFGGSTDTQYF
CDR3 DNA: TGTGCCAGCAGCCTATTTGGGGGGAGCACAGATACGCAGTATTTT

clone size: -
V gene: TRBV10-3
J gene: TRBJ2-5
D gene: TRBD1
CDR3 protein: CAISERDRGSQETQYF
CDR3 DNA: TGTGCCATCAGTGAGCGGGACAGGGGGTCGCAAGAGACCCAGTACTTC

clone size: -
V gene: TRBV9
J gene: TRBJ2-3
D gene: TRBD1
CDR3 protein: CASSVNRGLTDTQYF
CDR3 DNA: TGTGCCAGCAGCGTAAACAGGGGCTTAACAGATACGCAGTATTTT

clone size: -
V gene: TRBV19
J gene: TRBJ1-5
D gene: -
CDR3 protein: CASSERDQPQHF
CDR3 DNA: TGTGCCAGTAGCGAGAGGGATCAGCCCCAGCATTTT

clone size: -
V gene: TRBV27
J gene: TRBJ1-6
D gene: -
CDR3 protein: CATYPSAAAPNSPLHF
CDR3 DNA: TGTGCCACCTACCCCTCGGCGGCCGCCCCTAATTCACCCCTCCACTTT

clone size: -
V gene: TRBV12-5
J gene: TRBJ1-2
D gene: -
CDR3 protein: CASGLVGGAPNYGYTF
CDR3 DNA: TGTGCTAGTGGTTTGGTAGGTGGGGCCCCTAACTATGGCTACACCTTC

clone size: -
V gene: TRBV5-1
J gene: TRBJ1-1
D gene: -
CDR3 protein: CASSLDPGGGTEAFF
CDR3 DNA: TGCGCCAGCAGCTTGGATCCCGGGGGTGGCACTGAAGCTTTCTTT

clone size: -
V gene: TRBV6-6
J gene: TRBJ1-1
D gene: -
CDR3 protein: CASLGTGGNTEAFF
CDR3 DNA: TGTGCCAGCCTAGGGACGGGGGGGAACACTGAAGCTTTCTTT

clone size: -
V gene: TRBV3-1/TRBV3-2
J gene: TRBJ2-3
D gene: TRBD1
CDR3 protein: CASSQTGGLSTDTQYF
CDR3 DNA: TGTGCCAGCAGCCAAACAGGGGGACTTAGCACAGATACGCAGTATTTT

clone size: -
V gene: TRBV11-1
J gene: TRBJ1-1
D gene: TRBD1
CDR3 protein: CASSFWTGLMNTEAFF
CDR3 DNA: TGTGCCAGCAGCTTTTGGACAGGGCTTATGAACACTGAAGCTTTCTTT

clone size: once
V gene: TRBV4-2
J gene: TRBJ1-4
D gene: TRBD1
CDR3 protein: CASSAEVYPGGSEKLFF
CDR3 DNA: TGTGCCAGCAGCGCAGAGGTTTATCCAGGGGGGAGTGAAAAACTGTTTTTT

clone size: few
V gene: TRBV9
J gene: TRBJ1-2
D gene: TRBD1
CDR3 protein: CASSSPTRGDLSGYTF
CDR3 DNA: TGTGCCAGCAGCTCCCCTACCAGGGGGGACCTCAGTGGCTACACCTTC

clone size: -
V gene: TRBV6-4
J gene: TRBJ2-2
D gene: -
CDR3 protein: CASSAAGMNTGELFF
CDR3 DNA: TGTGCCAGCAGTGCGGCAGGGATGAACACCGGGGAGCTGTTTTTT

clone size: -
V gene: TRBV6-6
J gene: TRBJ2-7
D gene: -
CDR3 protein: CASRTGNEQYF
CDR3 DNA: TGTGCCAGCCGTACGGGGAACGAGCAGTACTTC

clone size: -
V gene: TRBV5-1
J gene: TRBJ1-2
D gene: TRBD1
CDR3 protein: CASSPTDRVEYYGYTF
CDR3 DNA: TGCGCCAGCAGCCCGACAGACAGGGTGGAATACTATGGCTACACCTTC

clone size: -
V gene: TRBV20-1
J gene: TRBJ2-5
D gene: -
CDR3 protein: CSAGLQETQYF
CDR3 DNA: TGCAGTGCAGGACTGCAAGAGACCCAGTACTTC

clone size: -
V gene: TRBV6-2/TRBV6-3
J gene: TRBJ2-1
D gene: TRBD2
CDR3 protein: CASSYALLAGGRGRNEQFF
CDR3 DNA: TGTGCCAGCAGTTACGCCCTTCTAGCGGGGGGGAGAGGGCGGAATGAGCAGTTCTTC

clone size: -
V gene: TRBV2
J gene: TRBJ1-1
D gene: TRBD1
CDR3 protein: CASSVFRGSTEAFF
CDR3 DNA: TGTGCCAGCAGTGTTTTCAGGGGGAGCACTGAAGCTTTCTTT

clone size: -
V gene: TRBV3-1/TRBV3-2
J gene: TRBJ1-5
D gene: -
CDR3 protein: CASSLRTGSNQPQHF
CDR3 DNA: TGTGCCAGCAGCCTCAGGACGGGAAGCAATCAGCCCCAGCATTTT

clone size: few
V gene: TRBV5-4
J gene: TRBJ2-7
D gene: TRBD1
CDR3 protein: CASSYGTGLQYEQYF
CDR3 DNA: TGTGCCAGCAGCTACGGGACAGGGCTTCAGTACGAGCAGTACTTC

clone size: -
V gene: TRBV9
J gene: TRBJ2-1
D gene: TRBD2
CDR3 protein: CASSVVPLGTSGGAGNEQFF
CDR3 DNA: TGTGCCAGCAGCGTAGTCCCATTAGGGACTAGCGGGGGGGCAGGGAATGAGCAGTTCTTC

clone size: -
V gene: TRBV19
J gene: TRBJ1-2
D gene: -
CDR3 protein: CASSPQQGQGYGYTF
CDR3 DNA: TGTGCCAGTAGTCCCCAACAGGGCCAGGGCTATGGCTACACCTTC

clone size: -
V gene: TRBV7-6
J gene: TRBJ1-1
D gene: -
CDR3 protein: CASSLILAGKTEAFF
CDR3 DNA: TGTGCCAGCAGCTTAATATTGGCGGGAAAAACTGAAGCTTTCTTT

clone size: -
V gene: TRBV3-1/TRBV3-2
J gene: TRBJ2-2
D gene: TRBD1
CDR3 protein: CASSPGTGSGELFF
CDR3 DNA: TGTGCCAGCAGTCCCGGGACAGGTTCCGGGGAGCTGTTTTTT

clone size: -
V gene: TRBV7-9
J gene: TRBJ2-2
D gene: -
CDR3 protein: CASSRGDGELFF
CDR3 DNA: TGTGCCAGCAGCAGGGGCGACGGGGAGCTGTTTTTT

clone size: -
V gene: TRBV11-2
J gene: TRBJ1-1
D gene: TRBD1
CDR3 protein: CASSLHRGQGTEAFF
CDR3 DNA: TGTGCCAGCAGCCTACACCGTGGACAGGGCACTGAAGCTTTCTTT

clone size: -
V gene: TRBV3-1/TRBV3-2
J gene: TRBJ1-5
D gene: -
CDR3 protein: CASSQGEQPQHF
CDR3 DNA: TGTGCCAGCAGCCAGGGAGAACAGCCCCAGCATTTT

clone size: once
V gene: TRBV5-1
J gene: TRBJ2-7
D gene: -
CDR3 protein: CASSLGAGYEQYF
CDR3 DNA: TGCGCCAGCAGCTTGGGTGCGGGCTACGAGCAGTACTTC

clone size: -
V gene: TRBV6-5
J gene: TRBJ1-5
D gene: -
CDR3 protein: CASSPPSQPQHF
CDR3 DNA: TGTGCCAGCAGTCCCCCAAGCCAGCCCCAGCATTTT

clone size: -
V gene: TRBV5-5
J gene: TRBJ2-3
D gene: TRBD2
CDR3 protein: CASRSKKGLAGDGTQYF
CDR3 DNA: TGTGCCAGCAGGTCGAAAAAAGGACTAGCGGGGGACGGTACGCAGTATTTT

clone size: -
V gene: TRBV4-2
J gene: TRBJ1-1
D gene: -
CDR3 protein: CASSQVRTAVEAFF
CDR3 DNA: TGTGCCAGCAGCCAGGTGAGGACAGCAGTTGAAGCTTTCTTT

clone size: -
V gene: TRBV10-2
J gene: TRBJ1-6
D gene: -
CDR3 protein: CASSEVGGLLVSPLHF
CDR3 DNA: TGCGCCAGCAGTGAAGTTGGGGGCCTCTTGGTTTCACCCCTCCACTTT

clone size: few
V gene: TRBV10-2
J gene: TRBJ2-2
D gene: TRBD2
CDR3 protein: CASSRGAGELFF
CDR3 DNA: TGCGCCAGTAGTCGGGGGGCCGGGGAGCTGTTTTTT

clone size: -
V gene: TRBV5-1
J gene: TRBJ2-2
D gene: TRBD2
CDR3 protein: CASSLWAARTSGGAGELFF
CDR3 DNA: TGCGCCAGCAGCTTGTGGGCCGCGCGGACTAGCGGGGGGGCCGGGGAGCTGTTTTTT

clone size: once
V gene: TRBV4-2
J gene: TRBJ2-3
D gene: -
CDR3 protein: CASSPHPHEAQYF
CDR3 DNA: TGTGCCAGCAGCCCACACCCCCACGAGGCGCAGTATTTT

clone size: -
V gene: TRBV28
J gene: TRBJ2-1
D gene: TRBD2
CDR3 protein: CAGLSGGGSYNEQFF
CDR3 DNA: TGTGCCGGGCTTAGCGGGGGGGGCTCCTACAATGAGCAGTTCTTC

clone size: -
V gene: TRBV2
J gene: TRBJ1-1
D gene: -
CDR3 protein: CASSESIQSTEAFF
CDR3 DNA: TGTGCCAGCAGTGAGTCAATACAGAGCACTGAAGCTTTCTTT

clone size: -
V gene: TRBV11-2
J gene: TRBJ2-3
D gene: -
CDR3 protein: CASSLEGQRAWQYF
CDR3 DNA: TGTGCCAGCAGCTTGGAGGGACAGCGAGCCTGGCAGTATTTT